The 10 T cell receptor beta chains below were found in one sample sequenced in a study of OX40 agonist ivuxolimab in advanced cancers. TCRdb's table, derived via immunoSEQ multiplex PCR, lists solely in-frame clones and lacks some. The profile shows about 32,000 clones, over 75% of them singletons. The input for sequencing was CD4+ or CD8+ T cells sorted from blood, taken in a trial of the OX40 agonist ivuxolimab. The receptors were gathered from an adult with an advanced solid tumor such as melanoma, head and neck, liver or kidney cancer.

CDR3 in amino acids: CASRRGHEAFF. CDR3 DNA: TGTGCCAGCAGAAGGGGGCATGAAGCTTTCTTT. The chain joins TRBV27 to TRBJ1-1, with 7 bases aligning to TRBD1. J gave up 7 bases and V 6 bases, and 2 bases lay outside the gene matches. This CDR3 has 11 residues. Germline values: CDR1 MNHEY, CDR2 SMNVEV (reference sequence).

The chain carries TRBV7-2 and TRBJ2-1; 10 bases match TRBD2. CDR3 length: 17 amino acids. V trimming: 1 base; J trimming: 9 bases; junction bases outside the gene matches: 12. CDR1 and CDR2 from the germline V gene are SGHTA and FQGNSA. The CDR3 is CASSLGSGGALYVEQFF. CDR3 nucleotide sequence: TGTGCCAGCAGCTTAGGGAGCGGGGGGGCCTTGTACGTTGAGCAGTTCTTC. Full variable domain (remainder filled in from reference TRBV7-2 and TRBJ2-1): GAGVSQSPSNKVTEKGKDVELRCDPISGHTALYWYRQSLGQGLEFLIYFQGNSAPDKSGLPSDRFSAERTGGSVSTLTIQRTQQEDSAVYLCASSLGSGGALYVEQFFGPGTRLTVL.

This clone appeared a few times. With only one base between it and a far larger clone, this is likely a read error. The same CDR3 can be traced to other DNA sequences in this sample. V gene TRBV7-9 combines with J gene TRBJ1-3, with D perhaps matching TRBD1 (5 bases). Looked up from germline, CDR1 is SEHNR and CDR2 is FQNEAQ (reference sequence). This CDR3 is built from 14 residues. Trimming took 0 bases from V and 4 from J, leaving 7 bases between them. CDR3 in DNA: TGTGCCAGCAGCTTAGCAGGGGCCGGAAACACCATATATTTT. This sequence encodes CASSLAGAGNTIYF.

This chain connects TRBV7-9 to TRBJ2-2; D not resolved. The CDR3 consists of 17 residues. V dropped 5 bases and J dropped 1 base, with 17 bases sitting between them. Germline V gene sequence: CDR1 SEHNR, CDR2 FQNEAQ (reference sequence). CDR3 in amino acids: CASSPGGTSLNTGELFF. DNA for the CDR3: TGTGCCAGCAGCCCTGGCGGAACATCGCTGAACACCGGGGAGCTGTTTTTT.

This clone occurred a few times. The J gene is TRBJ2-3, the V gene TRBV5-1; D is uncertain. This CDR3 spans 13 amino acids. V was pared by 3 bases and J by 5 bases, with 10 bases between. Germline loops: CDR1 SGHRS, CDR2 YFSETQ. CDR3 sequence: CASSSEVGDTQYF. CDR3 DNA: TGCGCCAGCAGCTCCGAGGTTGGAGATACGCAGTATTTT. Based on the CDR3 plus reference TRBV5-1 and TRBJ2-3, the full variable domain is KAGVTQTPRYLIKTRGQQVTLSCSPISGHRSVSWYQQTPGQGLQFLFEYFSETQRNKGNFPGRFSGRQFSNSRSEMNVSTLELGDSALYLCASSSEVGDTQYFGPGTRLTVL.

Here the CDR3 reads CASSQGQGDSRNEQFF. The CDR3 DNA is TGTGCCAGCTCACAGGGACAGGGGGATTCCAGGAATGAGCAGTTCTTC. The rearrangement joins TRBV18 to TRBJ2-1, with 11 bases lining up with TRBD1. After removal of 4 bases from V and 7 bases from J, the junction contained 9 bases not matched to a gene. The length of the CDR3 is 16 residues. Germline assignment: CDR1 KGHSH and CDR2 LQKENI.

The gene calls are TRBV30 and TRBJ2-3; 7 positions agree with TRBD1. The V segment lost 0 bases and the J segment 3 bases; nucleotides outside the gene matches: 6. The CDR3 has 15 amino acids. Germline V lookup: CDR1 GTSNPN, CDR2 SVGIG (reference sequence). CDR3 coding DNA: TGTGCCTGGAGTGTACGGGGACAGCTTACAGATACGCAGTATTTT. Translating gives CAWSVRGQLTDTQYF.

This clone has a handful of counts. The rearrangement uses TRBV5-8 and TRBJ1-2; TRBD1 agrees at 7 bases. Germline loops: CDR1 SGHTS, CDR2 YDEGEE. The CDR3 is 13 amino acids. V was pared by 4 bases and J by 6 bases, with 6 bases of the junction left unmatched. CDR3 residues: CASSETGYNGYTF. The CDR3 region has the DNA TGTGCCAGCAGCGAGACAGGGTATAATGGCTACACCTTC.

The V call is TRBV29-1, the J call TRBJ2-3; 8 bases agree with TRBD1. V lost 4 bases to trimming and J lost 2 bases; unmatched junction nucleotides: 17. This CDR3 has 18 amino acids. CDR1 and CDR2 from the germline V gene are SQVTM and ANQGSEA. The CDR3 bases are TGCAGCGTTGCCGGACAGGGTAGGCGTACCGTTTACACAGATACGCAGTATTTT. It translates to CSVAGQGRRTVYTDTQYF.

The chain is built from TRBV7-3 and TRBJ2-3; D is perhaps TRBD2 (5 bases). Per the germline V gene, CDR1 is SGHTA and CDR2 is FQGTGA. The CDR3 sequence is 13 residues long. V dropped 3 bases and J dropped 1 base, with 5 bases sitting between them. The CDR3 bases are TGTGCCAGCAGCTTGGGAGGCACAGATACGCAGTATTTT. The encoded protein is CASSLGGTDTQYF. The variable domain in full, completed from reference TRBV7-3 and TRBJ2-3, reads GAGVSQTPSNKVTEKGKYVELRCDPISGHTALYWYRQSLGQGPEFLIYFQGTGAADDSGLPNDRFFAVRPEGSVSTLKIQRTERGDSAVYLCASSLGGTDTQYFGPGTRLTVL.